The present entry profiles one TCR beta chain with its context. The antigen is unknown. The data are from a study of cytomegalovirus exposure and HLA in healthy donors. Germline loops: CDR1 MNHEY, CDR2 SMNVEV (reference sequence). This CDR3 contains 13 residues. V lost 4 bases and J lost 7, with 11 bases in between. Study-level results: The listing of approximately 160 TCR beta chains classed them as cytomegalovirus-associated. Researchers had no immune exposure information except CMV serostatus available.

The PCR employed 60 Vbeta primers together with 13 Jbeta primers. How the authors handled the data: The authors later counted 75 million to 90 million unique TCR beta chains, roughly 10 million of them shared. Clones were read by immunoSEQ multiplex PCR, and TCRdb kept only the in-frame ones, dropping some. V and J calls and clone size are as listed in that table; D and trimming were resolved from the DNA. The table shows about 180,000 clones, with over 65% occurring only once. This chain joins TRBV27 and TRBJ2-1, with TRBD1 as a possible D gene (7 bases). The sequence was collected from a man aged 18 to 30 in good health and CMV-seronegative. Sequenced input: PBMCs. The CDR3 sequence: CASSSRGVNEQFF. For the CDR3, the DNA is TGTGCCAGCAGTTCCAGGGGGGTAAATGAGCAGTTCTTC.